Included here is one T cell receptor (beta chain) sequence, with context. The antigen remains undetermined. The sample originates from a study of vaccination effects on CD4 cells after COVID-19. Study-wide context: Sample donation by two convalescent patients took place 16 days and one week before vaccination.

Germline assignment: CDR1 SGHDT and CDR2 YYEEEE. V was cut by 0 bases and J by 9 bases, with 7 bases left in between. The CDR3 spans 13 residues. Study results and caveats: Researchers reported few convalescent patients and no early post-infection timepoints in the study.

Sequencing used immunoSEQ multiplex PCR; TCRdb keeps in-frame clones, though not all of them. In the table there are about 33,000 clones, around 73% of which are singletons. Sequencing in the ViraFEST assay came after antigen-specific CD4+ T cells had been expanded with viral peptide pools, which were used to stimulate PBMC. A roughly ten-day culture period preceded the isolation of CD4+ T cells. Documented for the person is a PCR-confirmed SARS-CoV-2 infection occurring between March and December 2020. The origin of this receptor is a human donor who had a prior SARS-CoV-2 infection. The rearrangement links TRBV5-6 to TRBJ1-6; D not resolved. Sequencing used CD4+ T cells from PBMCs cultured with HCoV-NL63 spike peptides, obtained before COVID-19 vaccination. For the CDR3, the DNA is TGTGCCAGCAGCTTGGTCAGCAGTTCACCCCTCCACTTT. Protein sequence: CASSLVSSSPLHF.